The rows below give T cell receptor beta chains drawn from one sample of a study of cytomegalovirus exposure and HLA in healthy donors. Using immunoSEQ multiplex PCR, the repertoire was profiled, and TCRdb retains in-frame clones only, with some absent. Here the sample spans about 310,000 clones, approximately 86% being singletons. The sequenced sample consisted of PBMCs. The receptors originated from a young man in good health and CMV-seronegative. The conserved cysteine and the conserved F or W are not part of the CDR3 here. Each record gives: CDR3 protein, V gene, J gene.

CDR3aa: ASSPGQTNYEQY
v_gene: TRBV11-2
j_gene: TRBJ2-7

CDR3aa: ASSLTSGAPEQY
v_gene: TRBV5-5
j_gene: TRBJ2-7

CDR3aa: ASSRSGLAAYEQY
v_gene: TRBV4-1
j_gene: TRBJ2-7

CDR3aa: ASSARTSGGHEQY
v_gene: TRBV9
j_gene: TRBJ2-7

CDR3aa: ASSPTGVTEAF
v_gene: TRBV19
j_gene: TRBJ1-1

CDR3aa: ASSSYRGGSTNEETQY
v_gene: TRBV13
j_gene: TRBJ2-5

CDR3aa: ASSYLDRNTEAF
v_gene: TRBV6-5
j_gene: TRBJ1-1

CDR3aa: ASSYSGHLRDYGYT
v_gene: TRBV6-5
j_gene: TRBJ1-2

CDR3aa: ASSLSQGLGEKLF
v_gene: TRBV4-3
j_gene: TRBJ1-4

CDR3aa: ASSAITSNYGYT
v_gene: TRBV25-1
j_gene: TRBJ1-2

CDR3aa: ASSLGTGGAEAF
v_gene: TRBV27
j_gene: TRBJ1-1

CDR3aa: ASSEGQGNHEQF
v_gene: TRBV10-2
j_gene: TRBJ2-1

CDR3aa: ASSPLQEQF
v_gene: TRBV18
j_gene: TRBJ2-1

CDR3aa: ASSVRTGGAVSTDTQY
v_gene: TRBV6-1
j_gene: TRBJ2-3

CDR3aa: ASKGQLYNEQF
v_gene: TRBV2
j_gene: TRBJ2-1